The source of this TCR beta chain is a study of blood T cell repertoires in COVID-19. At the level of the study: Italy, Spain and the United States were the sources of the convalescent and acute COVID-19 samples. The analysed material was cDNA or gDNA that came from T cells, B-cell-depleted T cells, or PBMCs.

Trimming pared 5 bases from V and 2 bases from J, leaving 13 bases between. In germline, CDR1 is SNHLY, CDR2 FYNNEI. The length of the CDR3 is 15 residues. Original processing methods: Reference gene primer amplification in the assay estimated nucleated cell counts. Sequencing used immunoSEQ multiplex PCR; TCRdb keeps in-frame clones, though not all of them. V, J and clone size are taken as reported in that table, and D and trimming were inferred from the DNA itself. The table shows 200,000 to 300,000 clones, with 65% to 90% occurring only once. The chain links TRBV2 to TRBJ2-1; possible D gene TRBD1, 6 bases. This receptor was obtained from a man aged 35 to 55 who had recovered from COVID-19. The specimen sequenced was peripheral blood. The CDR3 coding sequence is TGTGCCAGCAGTCGCTGGACAGCAACCTACAATGAGCAGTTCTTC. This gives the protein CASSRWTATYNEQFF.